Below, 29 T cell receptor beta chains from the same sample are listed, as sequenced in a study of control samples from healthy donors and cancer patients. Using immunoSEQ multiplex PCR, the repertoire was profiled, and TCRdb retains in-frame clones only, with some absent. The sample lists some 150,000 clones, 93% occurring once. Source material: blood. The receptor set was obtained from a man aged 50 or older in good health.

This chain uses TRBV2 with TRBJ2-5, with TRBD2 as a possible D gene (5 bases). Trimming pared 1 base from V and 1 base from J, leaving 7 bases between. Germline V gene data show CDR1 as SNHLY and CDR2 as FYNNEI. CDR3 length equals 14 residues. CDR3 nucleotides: TGTGCCAGCAGTGAAGAGCGGCTCCAAGAGACCCAGTACTTC. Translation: CASSEERLQETQYF. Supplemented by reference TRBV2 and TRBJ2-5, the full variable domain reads EPEVTQTPSHQVTQMGQEVILRCVPISNHLYFYWYRQILGQKVEFLVSFYNNEISEKSEIFDDQFSVERPDGSNFTLKIRSTKLEDSAMYFCASSEERLQETQYFGPGTRLLVL.

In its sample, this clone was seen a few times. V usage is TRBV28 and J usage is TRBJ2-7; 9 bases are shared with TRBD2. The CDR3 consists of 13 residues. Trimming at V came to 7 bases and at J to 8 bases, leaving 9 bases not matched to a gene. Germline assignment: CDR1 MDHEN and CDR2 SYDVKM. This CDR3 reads CASIDRRGGKQYF. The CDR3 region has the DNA TGTGCCAGCATCGATCGGCGGGGGGGCAAGCAGTACTTC.

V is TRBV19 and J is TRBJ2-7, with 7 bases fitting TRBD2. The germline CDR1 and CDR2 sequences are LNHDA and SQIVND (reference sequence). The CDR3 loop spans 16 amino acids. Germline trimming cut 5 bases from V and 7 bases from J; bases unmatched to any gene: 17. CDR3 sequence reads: CASSDPGGLYSDEQYF. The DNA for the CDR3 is TGTGCCAGTAGTGACCCGGGGGGACTTTACTCTGATGAGCAGTACTTC.

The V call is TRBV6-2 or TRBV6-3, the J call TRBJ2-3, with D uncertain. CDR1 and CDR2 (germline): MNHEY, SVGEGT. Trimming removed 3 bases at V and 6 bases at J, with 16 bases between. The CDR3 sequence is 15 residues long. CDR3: CASSYLTPGWDTQYF. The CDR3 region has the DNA TGTGCCAGCAGTTATTTAACGCCCGGGTGGGATACGCAGTATTTT.

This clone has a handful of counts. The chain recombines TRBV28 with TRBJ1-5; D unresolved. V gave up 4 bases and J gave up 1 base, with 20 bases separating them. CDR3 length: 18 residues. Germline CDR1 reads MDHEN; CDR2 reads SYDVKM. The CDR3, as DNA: TGTGCCAGCAGTTACGTATCCTCGGAGGATACAAGCAATCAGCCCCAGCATTTT. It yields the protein CASSYVSSEDTSNQPQHF.

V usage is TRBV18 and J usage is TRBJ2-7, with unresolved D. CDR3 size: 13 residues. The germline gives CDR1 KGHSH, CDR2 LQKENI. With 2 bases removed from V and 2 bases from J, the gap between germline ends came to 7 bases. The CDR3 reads CASSPWPTYEQYF. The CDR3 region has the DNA TGTGCCAGCTCACCATGGCCGACCTACGAGCAGTACTTC.

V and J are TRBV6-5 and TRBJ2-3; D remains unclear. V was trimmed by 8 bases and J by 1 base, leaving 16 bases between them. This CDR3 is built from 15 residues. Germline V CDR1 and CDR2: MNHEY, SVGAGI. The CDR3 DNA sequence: TGTGCCAGCCTAACCTCAGACTCGCGCACAGATACGCAGTATTTT. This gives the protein CASLTSDSRTDTQYF.

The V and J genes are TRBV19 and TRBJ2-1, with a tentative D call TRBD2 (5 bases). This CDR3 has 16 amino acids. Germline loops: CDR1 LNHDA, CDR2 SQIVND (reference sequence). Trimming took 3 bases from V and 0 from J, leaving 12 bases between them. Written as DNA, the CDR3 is TGTGCCAGTAGTATGCGGCGGGCCGACTCCTACAATGAGCAGTTCTTC. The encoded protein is CASSMRRADSYNEQFF.

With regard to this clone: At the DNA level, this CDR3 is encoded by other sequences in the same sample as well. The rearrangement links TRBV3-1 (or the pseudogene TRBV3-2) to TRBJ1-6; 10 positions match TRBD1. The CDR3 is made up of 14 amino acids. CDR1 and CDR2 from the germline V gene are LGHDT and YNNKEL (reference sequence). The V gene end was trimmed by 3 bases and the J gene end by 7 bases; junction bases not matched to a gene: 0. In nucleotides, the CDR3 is TGTGCCAGCAGCCAGGGACAGGGGAATTCACCCCTCCACTTT. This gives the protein CASSQGQGNSPLHF.

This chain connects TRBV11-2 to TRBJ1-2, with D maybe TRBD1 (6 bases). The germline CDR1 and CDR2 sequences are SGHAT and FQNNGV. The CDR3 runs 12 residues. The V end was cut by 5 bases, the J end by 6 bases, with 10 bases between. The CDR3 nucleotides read TGTGCCAGCAGCCCCCAGGGGCATGGCTACACCTTC. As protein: CASSPQGHGYTF.

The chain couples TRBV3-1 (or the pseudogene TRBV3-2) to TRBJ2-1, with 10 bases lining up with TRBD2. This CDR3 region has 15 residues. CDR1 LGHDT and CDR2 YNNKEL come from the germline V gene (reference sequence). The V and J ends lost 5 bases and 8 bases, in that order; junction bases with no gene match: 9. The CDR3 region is CASSDTSGIDDEQFF. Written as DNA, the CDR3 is TGTGCCAGCAGCGACACTAGCGGGATAGATGATGAGCAGTTCTTC.

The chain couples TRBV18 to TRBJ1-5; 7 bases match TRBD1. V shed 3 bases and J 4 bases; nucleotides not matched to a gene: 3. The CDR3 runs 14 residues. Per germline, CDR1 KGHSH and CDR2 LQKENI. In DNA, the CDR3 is TGTGCCAGCTCACCGGCAGGGGGAAATCAGCCCCAGCATTTT. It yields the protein CASSPAGGNQPQHF.

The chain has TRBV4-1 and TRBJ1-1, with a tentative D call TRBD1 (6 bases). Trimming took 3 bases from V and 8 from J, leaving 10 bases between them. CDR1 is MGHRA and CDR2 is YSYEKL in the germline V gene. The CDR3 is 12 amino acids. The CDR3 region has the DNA TGCGCCAGCAGCCAGGGGGCCCGCGAAGCTTTCTTT. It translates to CASSQGAREAFF.

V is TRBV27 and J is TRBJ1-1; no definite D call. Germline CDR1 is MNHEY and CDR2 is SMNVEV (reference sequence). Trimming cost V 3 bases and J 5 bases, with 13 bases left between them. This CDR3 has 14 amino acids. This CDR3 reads CASSFYRDLTEAFF. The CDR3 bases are TGTGCCAGCAGTTTTTACAGAGACTTGACTGAAGCTTTCTTT.

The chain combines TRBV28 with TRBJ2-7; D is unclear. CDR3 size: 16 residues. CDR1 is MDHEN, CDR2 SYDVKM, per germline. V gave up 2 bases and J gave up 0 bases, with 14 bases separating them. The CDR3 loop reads CASSLVGQAYSYEQYF. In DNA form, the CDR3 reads TGTGCCAGCAGTTTAGTCGGTCAGGCCTACTCCTACGAGCAGTACTTC.

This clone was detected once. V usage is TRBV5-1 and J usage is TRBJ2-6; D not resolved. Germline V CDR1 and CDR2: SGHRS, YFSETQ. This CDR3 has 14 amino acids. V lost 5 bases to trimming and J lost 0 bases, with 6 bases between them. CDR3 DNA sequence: TGCGCCAGCAGTGGAGTCTCTGGGGCCAACGTCCTGACTTTC. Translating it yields CASSGVSGANVLTF.

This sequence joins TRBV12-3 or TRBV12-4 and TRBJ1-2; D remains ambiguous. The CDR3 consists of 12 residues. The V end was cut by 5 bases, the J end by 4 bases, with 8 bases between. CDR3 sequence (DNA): TGTGCCAGCAGTCAGAACGGCTATGGCTACACCTTC. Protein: CASSQNGYGYTF.

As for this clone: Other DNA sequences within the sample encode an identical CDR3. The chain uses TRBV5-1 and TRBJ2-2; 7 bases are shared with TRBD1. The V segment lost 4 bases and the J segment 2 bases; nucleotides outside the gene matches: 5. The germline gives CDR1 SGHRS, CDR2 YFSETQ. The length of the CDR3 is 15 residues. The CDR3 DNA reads TGCGCCAGCAGCCCCCGGACAGGAAACACCGGGGAGCTGTTTTTT. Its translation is CASSPRTGNTGELFF.

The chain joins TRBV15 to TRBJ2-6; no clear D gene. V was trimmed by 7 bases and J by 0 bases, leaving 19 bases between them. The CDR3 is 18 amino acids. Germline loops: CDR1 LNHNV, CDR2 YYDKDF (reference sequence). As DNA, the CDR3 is TGTGCCACCACACAGCAGAGGAGTCGTACCTCTGGGGCCAACGTCCTGACTTTC. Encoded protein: CATTQQRSRTSGANVLTF.

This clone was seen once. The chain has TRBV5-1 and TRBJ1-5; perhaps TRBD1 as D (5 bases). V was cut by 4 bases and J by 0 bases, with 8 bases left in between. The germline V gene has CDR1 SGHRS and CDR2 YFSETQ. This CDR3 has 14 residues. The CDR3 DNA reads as TGCGCCAGCAGCCCCGACAGTAGCAATCAGCCCCAGCATTTT. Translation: CASSPDSSNQPQHF.

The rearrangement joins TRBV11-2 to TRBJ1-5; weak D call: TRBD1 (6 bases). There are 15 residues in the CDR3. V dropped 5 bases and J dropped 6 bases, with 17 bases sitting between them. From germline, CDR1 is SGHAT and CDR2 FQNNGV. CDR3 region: CASSLGGVRGQPQHF. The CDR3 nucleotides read TGTGCCAGCAGCCTGGGGGGGGTCAGGGGTCAGCCCCAGCATTTT.

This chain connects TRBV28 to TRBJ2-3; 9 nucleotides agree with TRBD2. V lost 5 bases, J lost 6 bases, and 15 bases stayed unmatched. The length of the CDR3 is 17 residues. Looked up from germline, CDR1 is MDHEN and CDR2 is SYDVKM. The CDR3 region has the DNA TGTGCCAGCAGTCGGCTGTACGTTAGCGGGAGCGGCGATACGCAGTATTTT. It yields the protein CASSRLYVSGSGDTQYF.

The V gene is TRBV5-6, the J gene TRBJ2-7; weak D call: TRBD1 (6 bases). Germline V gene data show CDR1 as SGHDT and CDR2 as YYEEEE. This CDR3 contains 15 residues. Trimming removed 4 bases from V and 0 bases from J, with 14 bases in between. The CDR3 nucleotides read TGTGCCAGCAGCCTATACGGACAGTCCTCCTACGAGCAGTACTTC. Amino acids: CASSLYGQSSYEQYF.

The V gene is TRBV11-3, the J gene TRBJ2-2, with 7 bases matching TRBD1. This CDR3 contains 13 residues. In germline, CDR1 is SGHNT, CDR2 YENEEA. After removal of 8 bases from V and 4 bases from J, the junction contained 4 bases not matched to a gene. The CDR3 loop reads CASATGVTGELFF. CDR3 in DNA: TGTGCCAGCGCAACAGGGGTCACCGGGGAGCTGTTTTTT.

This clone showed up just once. CDR3 nucleotide sequence: TGTGCCAGCAGTTGGGTTGGGACCGGGGAGCTGTTTTTT. This codes for CASSWVGTGELFF. V and J are TRBV12-3 or TRBV12-4 and TRBJ2-2, with D uncertain. This CDR3 has 13 residues. Trimming removed 4 bases from V and 5 bases from J, with 8 bases in between.

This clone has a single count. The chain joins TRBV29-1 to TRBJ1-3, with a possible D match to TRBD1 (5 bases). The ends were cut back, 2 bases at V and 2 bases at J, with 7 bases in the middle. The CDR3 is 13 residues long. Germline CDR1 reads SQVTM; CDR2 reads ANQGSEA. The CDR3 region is CSVERGAGNTIYF. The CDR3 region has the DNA TGCAGCGTTGAAAGAGGGGCTGGAAACACCATATATTTT.

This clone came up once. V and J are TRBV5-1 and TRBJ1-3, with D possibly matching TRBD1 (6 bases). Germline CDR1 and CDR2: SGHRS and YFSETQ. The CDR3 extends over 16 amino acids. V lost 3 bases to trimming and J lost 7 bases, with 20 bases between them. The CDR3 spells CASSSQRGQGDNTIYF. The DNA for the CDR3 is TGCGCCAGCAGCTCCCAACGGGGGCAGGGTGACAACACCATATATTTT.

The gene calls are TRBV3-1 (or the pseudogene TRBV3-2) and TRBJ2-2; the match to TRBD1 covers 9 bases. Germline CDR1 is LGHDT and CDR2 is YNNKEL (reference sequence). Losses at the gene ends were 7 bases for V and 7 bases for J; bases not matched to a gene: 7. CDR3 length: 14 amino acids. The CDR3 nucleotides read TGTGCCAGCACCCGAACAGGGGGCGGCGGGGAGCTGTTTTTT. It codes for CASTRTGGGGELFF.

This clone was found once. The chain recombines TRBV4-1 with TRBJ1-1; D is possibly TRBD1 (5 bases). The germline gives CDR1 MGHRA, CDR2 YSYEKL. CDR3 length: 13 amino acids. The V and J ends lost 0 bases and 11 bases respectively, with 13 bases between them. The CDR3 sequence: CASSQETGFGAFF. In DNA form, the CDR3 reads TGCGCCAGCAGCCAAGAAACAGGTTTTGGGGCTTTCTTT.